This T cell receptor beta chain was found in a study of blood T cell repertoires in COVID-19. This clone was picked up one time. Study processing details: Using reference gene primer amplification, nucleated cell counts were estimated. Data came from immunoSEQ multiplex PCR; TCRdb stores just in-frame clones and leaves some out. The V and J calls and clone size were taken over from that table, and D and trimming were inferred from the DNA. The data show fewer than 250,000 clones, around 83% seen once. The CDR3 consists of 12 residues. Germline values: CDR1 MDHEN, CDR2 SYDVKM. V lost 7 bases to trimming and J lost 3 bases, with 6 bases between them.

Sequencing was performed on peripheral blood. V and J are TRBV28 and TRBJ2-2; no firm D call. The TCR was taken from a woman aged 45 to 65 with acute or convalescent COVID-19. The CDR3 sequence: CASITDTGELFF. CDR3 DNA: TGTGCCAGCATCACTGACACCGGGGAGCTGTTTTTT.